The sequence of this T cell receptor beta chain was determined in a study of breast tumors, draining lymph nodes, adjacent tissues. Study results and limitations: That most tumor T cells come from lymph nodes remained unproven. Luminal-like breast cancer showed significantly greater tumor-nontumor repertoire similarity than basal-like breast cancer did. Findings are consistent with lymph node origin and intratumoral expansion of most tumor T cells. Compared with lymph nodes, tumors were less diverse; compared with nontumor tissue, more.

Breast cancer patients provided tissue from their axillary draining lymph nodes. This clonotype was counted at least ten times. Its antigen is undetermined. TCRdb redid the calling of the multiplex PCR reads with MiXCR, one entry per CDR3 protein. The sample includes about 180,000 distinct CDR3 sequences, 30% to 35% seen only once; the top ten take roughly 4.5%. The V gene lost 3 bases and the J gene lost 5 bases, with 9 bases spanning the gap. CDR3 length: 13 residues. Germline V gives CDR1 MNHNS, CDR2 SASEGT. The chain recombines TRBV6-1 with TRBJ2-3; D is possibly TRBD2 (6 bases). This clonotype was sampled from a female donor with breast cancer. Some clones in this sample may be carry-over from other donors' samples. Material for sequencing was axillary lymph node tissue. The chain's CDR3 is CASSEGGKDTQYF. The CDR3 DNA follows: TGTGCCAGCAGTGAGGGGGGTAAAGATACGCAGTATTTT.